The sequence of this T cell receptor beta chain was determined in a study of OX40 agonist ivuxolimab in advanced cancers. Study-level background: Intravenous ivuxolimab was administered to patients every 2 weeks at 0.01 to 10 mg/kg.

The protocol was immunoSEQ multiplex PCR, while the TCRdb copy is restricted to in-frame clones and leaves out a portion. The sample includes more than 70,000 clones, just over 90% seen only once; the top ten take under 0.35%. Trimming at V came to 4 bases and at J to 7 bases, leaving 9 bases not matched to a gene. Germline CDR1 and CDR2: SGHRS and YFSETQ. CDR3 size: 14 residues. The V gene is TRBV5-1, the J gene TRBJ2-7; 9 bases line up with TRBD1. The clonotype was recovered from an adult with an advanced solid tumor such as melanoma, head and neck, liver or kidney cancer. Specimen: CD4+ or CD8+ T cells sorted from blood, collected in a trial of the OX40 agonist ivuxolimab. CDR3 sequence reads: CASSISGQGSEQYF. CDR3 nucleotides: TGCGCCAGCAGCATTTCGGGACAGGGAAGTGAGCAGTACTTC.